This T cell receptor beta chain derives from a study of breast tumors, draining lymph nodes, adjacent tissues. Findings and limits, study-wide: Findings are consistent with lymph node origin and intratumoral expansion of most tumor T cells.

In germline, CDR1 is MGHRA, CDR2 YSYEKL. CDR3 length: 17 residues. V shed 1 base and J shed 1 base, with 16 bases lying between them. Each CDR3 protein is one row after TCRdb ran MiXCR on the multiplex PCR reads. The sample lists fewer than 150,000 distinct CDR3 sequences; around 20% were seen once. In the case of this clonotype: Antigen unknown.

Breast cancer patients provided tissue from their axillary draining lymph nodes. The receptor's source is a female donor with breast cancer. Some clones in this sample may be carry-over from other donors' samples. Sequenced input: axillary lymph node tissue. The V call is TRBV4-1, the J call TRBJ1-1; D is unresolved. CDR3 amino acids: CASSQVRGHRRNTEAFF. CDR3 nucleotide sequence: TGCGCCAGCAGCCAAGTGAGAGGGCACCGCAGGAACACTGAAGCTTTCTTT.